The next 11 T cell receptor beta chains were all read from a single sample in a study of post-analysis software for immune sequencing data. General study findings and limits: The study found TRBV5-6, TRBV5-1 and TRBV20-1 among roughly 5 TRBV segments more frequent in patients than controls.

Sequencing libraries made from TCR beta cDNA carried unique molecular identifiers. TCRdb processed the PCR reads anew with MiXCR; each CDR3 protein has one entry. The repertoire includes under 900,000 distinct CDR3 sequences, approximately 53% of them detected once, and roughly 4.4% sits in the top ten. For these TCRs, the target antigens are not known. Sequencing used blood. The receptors shown here come from a girl aged 10-17 years with multiple sclerosis.

The chain combines TRBV30 with TRBJ2-7; D is undetermined. The last part of the DNA fits TRBJ2-5 better; the J call may be wrong. The CDR3 extends over 12 amino acids. Per the germline V gene, CDR1 is GTSNPN and CDR2 is SVGIG (reference sequence). CDR3 loop: CAWSALGETQYF. In DNA form, the CDR3 reads TGTGCCTGGAGTGCTCTGGGGGAGACCCAGTACTTC.

The chain combines TRBV3-1 with TRBJ1-6, with 8 bases that match TRBD1. Unmatched junction bases numbered 5, after V lost 3 bases and J lost 7 bases. The CDR3 runs 15 residues. Looked up from germline, CDR1 is LGHDT and CDR2 is YNNKEL (reference sequence). CDR3 residues: CASSHGAGGNSPLHF. As DNA, the CDR3 is TGTGCCAGCAGCCACGGGGCAGGGGGCAATTCACCCCTCCACTTT.

The chain carries TRBV29-1 and TRBJ1-2; tentative D call: TRBD1 (6 bases). The CDR3 length is 13 residues. The germline V gene encodes CDR1 SQVTM and CDR2 ANQGSEA. The V end lost 2 bases, the J end lost 6 bases, and 13 bases lay between the germline ends. The CDR3 DNA is TGCAGCGTTGAAAACAGGGCTTTCCATGGCTACACCTTC. Translated: CSVENRAFHGYTF.

The chain uses TRBV5-1 and TRBJ2-1; TRBD2 matches 11 bases. Gene TRBJ2-7 matches the end of the DNA better, so the J call may be wrong. CDR1 SGHRS and CDR2 YFSETQ come from the germline V gene. The CDR3 is made up of 16 amino acids. CDR3 amino acids: CASSLASGRTYNEQYF. The CDR3 DNA sequence: TGCGCCAGCAGCTTGGCTAGCGGGAGGACCTACAATGAGCAGTACTTC.

The chain is built from TRBV12-5 and TRBJ2-7; D perhaps matches TRBD2 (6 bases). The CDR3 totals 16 residues. V was trimmed by 4 bases and J by 4 bases, leaving 20 bases between them. Germline V gives CDR1 LGHNT, CDR2 FRNRAP. CDR3: CASGSIWGEGRYEQYF. Written as DNA, the CDR3 is TGTGCTAGTGGTTCCATATGGGGCGAGGGGAGGTACGAGCAGTACTTC.

The chain joins TRBV5-1 to TRBJ2-4, with a tentative D call TRBD2 (5 bases). V lost 5 bases and J lost 15, with 27 bases in between. This CDR3 region has 15 residues. Germline-derived CDR1 and CDR2 are SGHRS and YFSETQ. DNA of the CDR3: TGCGCCAGCAGAGATGGGAGCGCCTTTTCCGCTGTACCGTACTTC. Translated: CASRDGSAFSAVPYF.

This clonotype was found a few times. The junction departs from the called germline gene at one end, perhaps through a read error. The chain carries TRBV6-2 or TRBV6-3 and TRBJ2-7; a weak D match, TRBD1 (5 bases). Germline V CDR1 and CDR2: MNHEY, SVGEGT. The CDR3 covers 12 residues. Here the CDR3 reads CAGSQGSYEQYF. The DNA of the CDR3 is TGTGCCGGCAGTCAGGGTAGCTACGAGCAGTACTTC.

The chain has TRBV15 and TRBJ2-5, with a weak D call TRBD1 (5 bases). Trimming pared 0 bases from V and 1 base from J, leaving 15 bases between. The CDR3 is 17 residues long. The V gene's germline CDR1 is LNHNV and CDR2 YYDKDF (reference sequence). This CDR3 is CATSRDLSGRVQETQYF. In nucleotides, the CDR3 is TGTGCCACCAGCAGAGATCTCTCGGGCAGGGTCCAAGAGACCCAGTACTTC.

The CDR3 nucleotides are TGCAGTGCTAGGACCCTAAACAATGAGCAGTTCTTC. This gives the protein CSARTLNNEQFF. The J gene is TRBJ2-1, the V gene TRBV20-1; no clear D. The V end was cut by 3 bases, the J end by 5 bases, with 8 bases between. The CDR3 extends over 12 amino acids. The germline CDR1 and CDR2 sequences are DFQATT and SNEGSKA (reference sequence).

The chain combines TRBV29-1 with TRBJ2-1; D is ambiguous. CDR3 length: 14 amino acids. The germline V gene has CDR1 SQVTM and CDR2 ANQGSEA. The V end was cut by 7 bases, the J end by 0 bases, with 13 bases between. The CDR3 sequence is CSAAWSSSYNEQFF. The CDR3 DNA follows: TGCAGCGCCGCCTGGTCGAGCTCCTACAATGAGCAGTTCTTC.

The chain employs TRBV28 and TRBJ1-6, with 9 positions matching TRBD1. V lost 7 bases to trimming and J lost 8 bases; unmatched junction nucleotides: 6. This CDR3 has 14 amino acids. From germline, CDR1 is MDHEN and CDR2 SYDVKM. The CDR3: CASKPDRGYSPLHF. CDR3 bases: TGTGCCAGCAAACCGGACAGGGGTTATTCACCCCTCCACTTT.